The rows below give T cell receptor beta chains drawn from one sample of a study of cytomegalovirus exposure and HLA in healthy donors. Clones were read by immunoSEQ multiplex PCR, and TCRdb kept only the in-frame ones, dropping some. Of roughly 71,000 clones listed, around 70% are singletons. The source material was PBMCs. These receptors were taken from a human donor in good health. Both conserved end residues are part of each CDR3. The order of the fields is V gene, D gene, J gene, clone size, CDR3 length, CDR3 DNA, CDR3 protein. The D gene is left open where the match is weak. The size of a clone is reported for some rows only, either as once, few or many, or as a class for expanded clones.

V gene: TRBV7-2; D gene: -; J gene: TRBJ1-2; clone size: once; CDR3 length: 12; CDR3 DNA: TGTGCTAGCAGCCTCAGGGGTGATGGCTACACCTTC; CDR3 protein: CASSLRGDGYTF
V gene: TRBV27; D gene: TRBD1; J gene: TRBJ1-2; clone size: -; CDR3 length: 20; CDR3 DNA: TGTGCCAGCAGTTTAACACCTCCTCTTCGAACAGGGGGCGACAATTCTGGCTACACCTTC; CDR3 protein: CASSLTPPLRTGGDNSGYTF
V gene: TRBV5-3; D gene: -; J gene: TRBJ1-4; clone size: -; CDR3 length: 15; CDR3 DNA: TGTGCCAGAAGCGTCCCGTTTTGCAGGGATGAAAAACTGTTTTTT; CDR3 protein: CARSVPFCRDEKLFF
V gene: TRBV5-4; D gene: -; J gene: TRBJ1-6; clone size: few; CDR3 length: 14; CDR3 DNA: TGTGCCAGCAGCTTGGACAGTAATAATTCACCCCTCCACTTT; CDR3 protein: CASSLDSNNSPLHF
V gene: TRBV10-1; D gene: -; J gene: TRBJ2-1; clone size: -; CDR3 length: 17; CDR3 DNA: TGCGCCAGCAGTGAGTCGTTTCAGGGGAATGTTTTGAATGAGCAGTTCTTC; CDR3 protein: CASSESFQGNVLNEQFF
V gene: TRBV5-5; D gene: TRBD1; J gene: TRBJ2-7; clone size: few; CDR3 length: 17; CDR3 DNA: TGTGCCAGCAGCACGCACTCAACCCGGGACAGGGGGCACGAGCAGTACTTC; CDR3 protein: CASSTHSTRDRGHEQYF
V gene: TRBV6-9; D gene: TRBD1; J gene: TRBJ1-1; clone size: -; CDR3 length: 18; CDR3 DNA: TGTGCCAACCCCCGGGGTAGGGCCCCCGGGACAGGGGGCACTGAAGCTTTCTTT; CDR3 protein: CANPRGRAPGTGGTEAFF
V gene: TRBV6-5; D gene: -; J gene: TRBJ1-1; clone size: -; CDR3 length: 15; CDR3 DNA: TGTGCCAGCAGTTATATCCGGAGCAGGAACACTGAAGCTTTCTTT; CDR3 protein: CASSYIRSRNTEAFF
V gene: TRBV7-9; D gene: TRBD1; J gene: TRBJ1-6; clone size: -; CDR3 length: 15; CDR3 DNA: TGTGCCAGCAGCTTGGGGACAGGGGGAAGGGCACCCCTCCACTTT; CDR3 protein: CASSLGTGGRAPLHF
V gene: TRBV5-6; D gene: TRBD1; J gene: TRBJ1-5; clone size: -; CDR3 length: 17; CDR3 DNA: TGTGCCAGCAGCTTGTTGGGACAGACCTCTAGCAATCAGCCCCAGCATTTT; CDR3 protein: CASSLLGQTSSNQPQHF
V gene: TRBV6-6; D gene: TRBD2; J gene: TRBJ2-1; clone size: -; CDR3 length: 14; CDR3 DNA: TGTGCCAGCACTATCCAGTCCCAGACTAGCGAGCAGTTCTTC; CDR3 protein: CASTIQSQTSEQFF
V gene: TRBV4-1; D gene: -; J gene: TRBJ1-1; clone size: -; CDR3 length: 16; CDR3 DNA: TGCGCCAGCAGCCAAGACCGAAGAACTTCGAACACTGAAGCTTTCTTT; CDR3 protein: CASSQDRRTSNTEAFF
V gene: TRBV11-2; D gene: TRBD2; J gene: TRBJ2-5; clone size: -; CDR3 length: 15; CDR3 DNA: TGTGCCAGCAGCTTAATAGCGGGAGAAGGAGAGACCCAGTACTTC; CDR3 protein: CASSLIAGEGETQYF
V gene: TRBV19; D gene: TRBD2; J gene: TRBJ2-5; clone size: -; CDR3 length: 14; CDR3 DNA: TGTGCCAGTAAAGACCTAGCGGGAGTAGAGACCCAGTACTTC; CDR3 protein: CASKDLAGVETQYF
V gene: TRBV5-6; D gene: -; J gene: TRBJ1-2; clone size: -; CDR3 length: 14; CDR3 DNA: TGTGCCAGCAGCCCACCGACGGGAGGCTATGGCTACACCTTC; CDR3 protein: CASSPPTGGYGYTF
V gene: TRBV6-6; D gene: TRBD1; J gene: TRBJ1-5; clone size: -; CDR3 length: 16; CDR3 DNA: TGTGCCAGCAGTTTCGACAGGGGGCCCTCGGGACAGCCCCAGCATTTT; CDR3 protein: CASSFDRGPSGQPQHF
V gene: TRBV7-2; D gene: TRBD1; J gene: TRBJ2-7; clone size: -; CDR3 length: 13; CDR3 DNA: TGTGCCAGCAGCTTAGGGGACAGGTCCGAGCAGTACTTC; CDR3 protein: CASSLGDRSEQYF
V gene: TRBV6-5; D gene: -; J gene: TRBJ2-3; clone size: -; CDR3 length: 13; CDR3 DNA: TGTGCCAGCAGTTACGGCAGCACAGATACGCAGTATTTT; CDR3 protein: CASSYGSTDTQYF
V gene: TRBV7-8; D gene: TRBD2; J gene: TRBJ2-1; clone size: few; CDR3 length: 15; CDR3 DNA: TGTGCCAGCAGCTCGGGACTACCCGCCTACAATGAGCAGTTCTTC; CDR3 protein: CASSSGLPAYNEQFF
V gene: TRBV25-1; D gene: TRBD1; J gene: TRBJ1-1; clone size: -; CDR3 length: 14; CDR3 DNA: TGTGCCAGCAGTGGGACTACAGGGGGCACTGAAGCTTTCTTT; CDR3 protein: CASSGTTGGTEAFF
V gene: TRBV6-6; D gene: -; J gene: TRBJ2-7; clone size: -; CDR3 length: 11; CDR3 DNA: TGTGCCAGCAGTGACGCCTACAGGTCCTACTTC; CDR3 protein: CASSDAYRSYF
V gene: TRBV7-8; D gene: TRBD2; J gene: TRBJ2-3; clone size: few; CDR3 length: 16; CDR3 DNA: TGTGCCAGCAGCTTCCTAGCGGGAGGCCAGGCAGATACGCAGTATTTT; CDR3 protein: CASSFLAGGQADTQYF
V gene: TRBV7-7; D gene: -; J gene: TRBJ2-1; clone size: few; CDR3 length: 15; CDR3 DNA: TGTGCCAGCAGTCTGGATGCGGGCGCCTACAATGAGCAGTTCTTC; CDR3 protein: CASSLDAGAYNEQFF
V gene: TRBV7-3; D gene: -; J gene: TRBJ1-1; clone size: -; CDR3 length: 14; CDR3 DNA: TGTGCCAGCACCCCCTCTCCGGGGAACACTGAAGCTTTCTTT; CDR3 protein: CASTPSPGNTEAFF
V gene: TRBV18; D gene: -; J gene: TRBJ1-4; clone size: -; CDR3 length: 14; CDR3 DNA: TGTGCCAGCTCACCACAGGGAAATTTAGCGAGTCTGTTTTTT; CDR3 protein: CASSPQGNLASLFF
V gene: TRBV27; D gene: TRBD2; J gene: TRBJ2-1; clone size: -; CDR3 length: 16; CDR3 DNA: TGTGCCAGCAGTTTCCTGACTAGCGGGAGGAGCAATGAGCAGTTCTTC; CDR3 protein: CASSFLTSGRSNEQFF
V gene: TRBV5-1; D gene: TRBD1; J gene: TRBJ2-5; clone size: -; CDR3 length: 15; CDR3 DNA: TGCGCCAGCAGCCTGATTACAGGGGTCCAAGAGACCCAGTACTTC; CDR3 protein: CASSLITGVQETQYF
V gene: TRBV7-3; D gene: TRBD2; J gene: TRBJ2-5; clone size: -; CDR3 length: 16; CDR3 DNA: TGTGCCAGCAGCCCCGAGACTAGCGGGAACCAAGAGACCCAGTACTTC; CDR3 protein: CASSPETSGNQETQYF
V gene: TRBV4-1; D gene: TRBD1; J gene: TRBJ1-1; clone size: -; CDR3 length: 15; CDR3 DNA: TGCGCCAGCAGCCAAGAACAGGGGGGATACACTGAAGCTTTCTTT; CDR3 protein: CASSQEQGGYTEAFF
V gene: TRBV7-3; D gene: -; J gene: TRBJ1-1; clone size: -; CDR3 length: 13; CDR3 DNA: TGTGCCAGCAGCTCTCAACAGAACACTGAAGCTTTCTTT; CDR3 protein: CASSSQQNTEAFF
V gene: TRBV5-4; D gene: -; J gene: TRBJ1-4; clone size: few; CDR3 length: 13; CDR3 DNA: TGTGCCAGCAGCTTGCGGGGTTTGGAAAAACTGTTTTTT; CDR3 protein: CASSLRGLEKLFF
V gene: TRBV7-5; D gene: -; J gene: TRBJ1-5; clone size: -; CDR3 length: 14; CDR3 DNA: TGTGCCAGAAGTAAGGACAGGTTAGTACAGCCCCAGCATTTT; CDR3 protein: CARSKDRLVQPQHF
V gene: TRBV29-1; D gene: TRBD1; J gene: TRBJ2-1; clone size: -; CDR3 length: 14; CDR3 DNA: TGCAGCGGACGGCGGACAGGCACGGCCAATGAGCAGTTCTTC; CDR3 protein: CSGRRTGTANEQFF
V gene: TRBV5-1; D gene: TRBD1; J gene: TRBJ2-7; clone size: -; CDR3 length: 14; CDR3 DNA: TGCGCCAGCAGCCCCGGACAGGGGGCGAGGGAGCAGTACTTC; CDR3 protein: CASSPGQGAREQYF
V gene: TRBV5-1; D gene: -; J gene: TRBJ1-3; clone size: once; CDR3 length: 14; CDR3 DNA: TGCGCCAGCAGCTTTGCCAGCTCTGGAAACACCATATATTTT; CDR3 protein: CASSFASSGNTIYF
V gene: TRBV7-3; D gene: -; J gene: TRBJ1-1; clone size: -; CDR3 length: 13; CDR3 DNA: TGTGCCAGCAGCTTAACGTTATTCACTGAAGCTTTCTTT; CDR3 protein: CASSLTLFTEAFF
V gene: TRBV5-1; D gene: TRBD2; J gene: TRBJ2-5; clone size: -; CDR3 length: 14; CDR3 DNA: TGCGCCAGCAGCGCCGGGACTAGCTCGGAGACCCAGTACTTC; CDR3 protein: CASSAGTSSETQYF
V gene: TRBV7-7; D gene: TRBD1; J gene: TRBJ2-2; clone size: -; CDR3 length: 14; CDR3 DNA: TGTGCTAGCAGCTTTGGGACAGGACCCGGGGAGCTGTTTTTT; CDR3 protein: CASSFGTGPGELFF
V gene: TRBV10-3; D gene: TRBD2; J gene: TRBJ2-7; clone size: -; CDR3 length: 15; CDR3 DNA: TGTGCGACGGAGGACCCCGGGACTAGGAGGTACGAGCAGTACTTC; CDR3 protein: CATEDPGTRRYEQYF
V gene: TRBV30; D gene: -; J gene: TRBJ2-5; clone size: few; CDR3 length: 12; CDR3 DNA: TGTGCCTGGAACAAACCTCAAGAGACCCAGTACTTC; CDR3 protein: CAWNKPQETQYF
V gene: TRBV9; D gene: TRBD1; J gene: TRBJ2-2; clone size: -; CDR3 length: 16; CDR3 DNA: TGTGCCAGCAGCTTCCGAGGGGACAGGGTGGACGGGGAGCTGTTTTTT; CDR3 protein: CASSFRGDRVDGELFF
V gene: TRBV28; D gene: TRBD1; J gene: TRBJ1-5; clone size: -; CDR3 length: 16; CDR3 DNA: TGTGCCAGCACCGACAGGGGGCTTAGTAGCAATCAGCCCCAGCATTTT; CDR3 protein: CASTDRGLSSNQPQHF
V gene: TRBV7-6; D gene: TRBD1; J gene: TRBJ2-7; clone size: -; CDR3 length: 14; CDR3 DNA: TGTGCCAGCAGCTTAGAGACAGGGGGCTACGAGCAGTACTTC; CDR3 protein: CASSLETGGYEQYF